This T cell receptor beta chain was documented in a study of OX40 agonist ivuxolimab in advanced cancers. Study summary: Ivuxolimab, which is an agonistic anti-OX40 (CD134) antibody, was administered to the patients. Three patients, one with hepatocellular carcinoma and two with cutaneous melanoma, responded partially.

Germline values: CDR1 LNHDA, CDR2 SQIVND (reference sequence). CDR3 length: 14 residues. Trimming stripped 8 bases from V and 3 bases from J, with 16 bases between. Study-level points and caveats: Circulating CD4+ and CD8+ T cells showed clonal expansion by week 6 at 0.1 to 3.0 mg/kg. Some nonresponders additionally presented with little normalized T-cell clonal expansion.

On this clone itself: Its antigen is not identified.

Profiling relied on immunoSEQ multiplex PCR, and the TCRdb table lists in-frame clones only, not all of them. The table shows 60,000 or so clones, with roughly 89% occurring only once. This receptor was identified in an adult with an advanced solid tumor such as melanoma, head and neck, liver or kidney cancer. Specimen: CD4+ or CD8+ T cells sorted from blood, collected in a trial of the OX40 agonist ivuxolimab. The chain recombines TRBV19 with TRBJ1-1, with TRBD1 as a possible D gene (5 bases). The CDR3 region has the DNA TGTGCCAGTCCTCTGGCGGGGGTTGACACTGAAGCTTTCTTT. Translation gives CASPLAGVDTEAFF.